A selection of T cell receptor beta chains follows, all from one sample in a study of blood T cells in healthy people across ages. TCRdb reanalysed the 5' RACE reads using MiXCR and keeps one entry per CDR3 protein. Of roughly 1.7 million distinct CDR3 sequences in the sample, about 31% are singletons; the top ten hold about 10%. The material sequenced was blood. Receptors originate from a woman aged 25 to 39 in good health. Both conserved end residues are part of each CDR3. Fields, in order: CDR3 protein, V gene, J gene, CDR3 length.

CSATRRTGAYNEQFF	TRBV20-1	TRBJ2-1	15
CASSPYYRGFNSPLHF	TRBV11-2	TRBJ1-6	16
CASSSRGQSTDTQYF	TRBV7-2	TRBJ2-3	15
CSVGTEGGSEAFF	TRBV29-1	TRBJ1-1	13
CSASGRTSGSSYNEQFF	TRBV20-1	TRBJ2-1	17
CAWSTGMGSPLHF	TRBV30	TRBJ1-6	13
CASSPESFWGETQYF	TRBV3-1	TRBJ2-5	15
CSARGSGYSTDTQYF	TRBV20-1	TRBJ2-3	15
CASSPGPYGTSYGYTF	TRBV14	TRBJ1-2	16
CASSQELSDEGPGELFF	TRBV3-1	TRBJ2-2	17
CSALKGAGWETQYF	TRBV20-1	TRBJ2-5	14
CASSDRTSGRARTGELFF	TRBV5-6	TRBJ2-2	18
CAISRGEETQYF	TRBV10-3	TRBJ2-5	12
CATSRGRGGNYGYTF	TRBV15	TRBJ1-2	15
CATSRAQGPGETQYF	TRBV15	TRBJ2-5	15
CASRPTNPTDTQYF	TRBV11-2	TRBJ2-3	14